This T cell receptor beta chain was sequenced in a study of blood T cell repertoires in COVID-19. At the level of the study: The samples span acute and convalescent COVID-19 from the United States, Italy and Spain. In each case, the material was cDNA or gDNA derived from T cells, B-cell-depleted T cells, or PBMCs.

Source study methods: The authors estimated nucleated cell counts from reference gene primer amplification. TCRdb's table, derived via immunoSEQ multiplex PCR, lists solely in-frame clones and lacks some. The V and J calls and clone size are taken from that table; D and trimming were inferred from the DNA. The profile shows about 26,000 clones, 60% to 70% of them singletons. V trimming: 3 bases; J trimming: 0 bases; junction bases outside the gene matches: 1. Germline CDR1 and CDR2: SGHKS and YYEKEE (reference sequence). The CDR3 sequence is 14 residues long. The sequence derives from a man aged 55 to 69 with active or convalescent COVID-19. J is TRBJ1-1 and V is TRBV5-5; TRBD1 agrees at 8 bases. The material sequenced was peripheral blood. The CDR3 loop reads CASSSRGLNTEAFF. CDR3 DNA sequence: TGTGCCAGCAGCTCCAGGGGGCTGAACACTGAAGCTTTCTTT.